Presented here are 16 T cell receptor beta chains from one specimen sequenced in a study of response to subunit inactivated influenza vaccine. TCRdb re-analysed the RT-PCR reads in MiXCR, keeping a single row per CDR3 protein. The repertoire has about 530,000 distinct CDR3 sequences, around 13% of them found once; the top ten carry over 10%. The specimen comprised PBMCs from blood, sampled roughly 46 days after vaccination. Every receptor here comes from a man aged 50-60 years who received an inactivated influenza vaccine.

At least ten counts were recorded for this clonotype. This chain links TRBV5-1 with TRBJ2-5; the match to TRBD2 covers 11 bases. V trimming: 4 bases; J trimming: 2 bases; junction bases outside the gene matches: 4. The germline CDR1 and CDR2 sequences are SGHRS and YFSETQ. The CDR3 has 15 amino acids. Here the CDR3 DNA reads TGCGCCAGCAGCCCGGGACTAGCGGTACAAGAGACCCAGTACTTC. Translating it yields CASSPGLAVQETQYF.

This clonotype has a handful of counts. The chain employs TRBV4-1 and TRBJ2-5; D is uncertain. This CDR3 is 15 amino acids long. CDR1 is MGHRA, CDR2 YSYEKL, per germline. V dropped 5 bases and J dropped 0 bases, with 13 bases sitting between them. CDR3 DNA sequence: TGCGCCAGCAGCGCCTCGAGTACTAACCAAGAGACCCAGTACTTC. Encoded protein: CASSASSTNQETQYF.

In its sample, this clonotype was seen a few times. The rearrangement joins TRBV7-9 to TRBJ2-5, with 8 bases aligning to TRBD1. V trimming: 4 bases; J trimming: 4 bases; junction bases outside the gene matches: 8. This CDR3 comprises 15 residues. Germline assignment: CDR1 SEHNR and CDR2 FQNEAQ (reference sequence). CDR3 DNA: TGTGCCAGCAGCTCCCACACAGGGGGGATAGAGACCCAGTACTTC. It codes for CASSSHTGGIETQYF.

The genes are TRBV7-2 and TRBJ2-7; TRBD2 matches 7 bases. Germline V gene lookup returns CDR1 SGHTA and CDR2 FQGNSA. The CDR3 is 20 residues long. V was pared by 2 bases and J by 5 bases, with 24 bases of the junction left unmatched. The CDR3 DNA reads as TGTGCCAGCAGCTTACGCCCCCCACCGGCCACGGGAGGTCTGTTCGACGAGCAGTACTTC. This translates into CASSLRPPPATGGLFDEQYF.

The V call is TRBV29-1, the J call TRBJ2-5; D remains ambiguous. V lost 7 bases, J lost 5 bases, and 14 bases lay in between. The CDR3 has 12 amino acids. Germline V gives CDR1 SQVTM, CDR2 ANQGSEA. CDR3 bases: TGCAGCGCCGAAACGGGCAGGGAGACCCAGTACTTC. Encoded protein: CSAETGRETQYF.

In its sample, this clonotype was seen many times. The chain joins TRBV7-9 to TRBJ2-2; 8 bases align to TRBD1. With V trimmed by 6 bases and J by 4 bases, 13 bases remained unmatched. This CDR3 region has 17 residues. CDR1 is SEHNR and CDR2 is FQNEAQ in the germline V gene (reference sequence). DNA of the CDR3: TGTGCCAGCAGGTTCGGACAGGGCAGCCCGAGCACCGGGGAGCTGTTTTTT. Its protein product is CASRFGQGSPSTGELFF.

The chain uses TRBV10-2 and TRBJ2-1, with 10 positions matching TRBD2. CDR3 length: 17 amino acids. V shed 2 bases and J 6 bases; nucleotides not matched to a gene: 10. Germline V CDR1 and CDR2: WSHSY, SAAADI. CDR3: CASSETLLAGNLNEQFF. DNA of the CDR3: TGCGCCAGCAGTGAGACCTTACTAGCGGGGAATCTCAATGAGCAGTTCTTC.

J is TRBJ1-2 and V is TRBV4-1, with 7 bases aligning to TRBD1. Germline CDR1 and CDR2: MGHRA and YSYEKL. There are 14 residues in the CDR3. With 0 bases clipped from V and 8 bases from J, the junction kept 6 bases outside the gene matches. The CDR3 sequence: CASSQDPRGNGYTF. In DNA, the CDR3 is TGCGCCAGCAGCCAAGACCCCAGGGGGAACGGCTACACCTTC.

This clonotype was counted at least ten times. The gene calls are TRBV7-9 and TRBJ1-2; a possible D gene is TRBD1 (6 bases). The CDR3 covers 15 residues. CDR1 is SEHNR and CDR2 is FQNEAQ in the germline V gene (reference sequence). V was cut by 5 bases and J by 5 bases, with 18 bases left in between. As DNA, the CDR3 is TGTGCCAGCAGCAGCCAGGGGACATCGATTTATGGCTACACCTTC. Translated: CASSSQGTSIYGYTF.

The rearrangement links TRBV29-1 to TRBJ1-1; no clear D. From germline, CDR1 is SQVTM and CDR2 ANQGSEA. Trimming removed 4 bases at V and 0 bases at J, with 9 bases between. This CDR3 spans 13 amino acids. CDR3 DNA sequence: TGCAGCGTTGGGGCAGGTTTGAACACTGAAGCTTTCTTT. Translation gives CSVGAGLNTEAFF.

In its sample, this clonotype was seen many times. Because the CDR3's place on the DNA is in doubt, the DNA is left out and the CDR3 is given as listed by TCRdb. The gene calls are TRBV6-6 and TRBJ2-5; TRBD2 is the table's D call, not checked against the DNA. Termini included, the CDR3 measures 13 amino acids. CDR1 is MNHNY, CDR2 SVGAGI, per germline (reference sequence). CDR3 loop: CASSTSGGETQYF.

This clonotype was seen only a few times. V usage is TRBV27 and J usage is TRBJ2-3; TRBD1 aligns across 7 bases. Per the germline V gene, CDR1 is MNHEY and CDR2 is SMNVEV (reference sequence). The CDR3 spans 13 residues. Germline trimming cut 3 bases from V and 7 bases from J; bases unmatched to any gene: 4. In DNA, the CDR3 is TGTGCCAGCAGTTTGGGACAGACTTATACGCAGTATTTT. Translation gives CASSLGQTYTQYF.

The V and J genes are TRBV27 and TRBJ2-2; D is perhaps TRBD2 (5 bases). V shed 2 bases and J shed 10 bases, with 14 bases lying between them. CDR3 length equals 14 residues. The germline V gene has CDR1 MNHEY and CDR2 SMNVEV (reference sequence). The CDR3 DNA follows: TGTGCCAGCAGTTTAACGGGATCGAATGCGGAGCTGTTTTTT. This encodes CASSLTGSNAELFF.

The table lists this clonotype with many counts. The chain carries TRBV11-2 and TRBJ2-1, with 7 positions matching TRBD2. Germline V gene sequence: CDR1 SGHAT, CDR2 FQNNGV. The CDR3 spans 20 residues. The V gene end was trimmed by 0 bases and the J gene end by 2 bases; junction bases not matched to a gene: 16. CDR3 protein: CASSLDYFTSDYYTYNEQFF. Written as DNA, the CDR3 is TGTGCCAGCAGCTTAGATTATTTTACTAGCGACTATTATACCTACAATGAGCAGTTCTTC.

This clonotype showed up just a few times. The rearrangement joins TRBV7-8 to TRBJ2-2, with a possible D match to TRBD1 (5 bases). The ends were cut back, 1 base at V and 5 bases at J, with 14 bases in the middle. Germline values: CDR1 SGHVS, CDR2 FQNEAQ. The CDR3 is 16 amino acids. The CDR3 here is CASSLVAWTKTGELFF. The CDR3 DNA sequence: TGTGCCAGCAGCTTAGTAGCCTGGACAAAAACCGGGGAGCTGTTTTTT.

This clonotype was counted a few times. The chain carries TRBV4-2 and TRBJ2-1; 8 positions agree with TRBD2. V dropped 0 bases and J dropped 7; count of bases not matched to a gene: 14. The germline gives CDR1 LGHNA, CDR2 YNFKEQ. The CDR3 sequence is 18 residues long. The CDR3 DNA is TGTGCCAGCAGCCAAGATCCCCCCCAAGCGGGGGCTCTAAATGAGCAGTTCTTC. Protein sequence: CASSQDPPQAGALNEQFF.